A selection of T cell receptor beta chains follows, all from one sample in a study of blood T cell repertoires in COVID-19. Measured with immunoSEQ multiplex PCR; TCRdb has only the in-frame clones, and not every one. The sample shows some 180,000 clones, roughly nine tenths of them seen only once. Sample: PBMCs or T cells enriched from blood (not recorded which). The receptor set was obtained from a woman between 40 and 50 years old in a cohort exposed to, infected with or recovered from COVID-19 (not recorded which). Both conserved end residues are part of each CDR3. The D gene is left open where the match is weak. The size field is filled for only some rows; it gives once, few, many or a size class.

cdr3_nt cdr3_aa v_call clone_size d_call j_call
TGTGCCAGCATCGCCACAGCCCGAAGCACAGATACGCAGTATTTT CASIATARSTDTQYF TRBV7-8 . . TRBJ2-3
TGCAGTGTCGGCAGGGATCAGCCCCAGCATTTT CSVGRDQPQHF TRBV20-1 . . TRBJ1-5
TGTGCCAGCAGTGAGGGGCGGGGGGTCTACAATGAGCAGTTCTTC CASSEGRGVYNEQFF TRBV2 . TRBD2 TRBJ2-1
TGTGCCAGCAGATCTAACCCCAGCGTCTCTGGAAACACCATATATTTT CASRSNPSVSGNTIYF TRBV28 once . TRBJ1-3
TGTGCCACCAGTGGTCAACTAGCGCTCACCGGGGAGCTGTTTTTT CATSGQLALTGELFF TRBV24-1 . TRBD2 TRBJ2-2
TGTGCCAGCAGCACCGACCGTGGAAGCGGGAGGGCCTACGAGCAGTACTTC CASSTDRGSGRAYEQYF TRBV11-2 . TRBD2 TRBJ2-7
TGCGCCAGCAGCTTTTTGAGGACAGGGTCCTACGAGCAGTACTTC CASSFLRTGSYEQYF TRBV5-1 . TRBD1 TRBJ2-7
TGTGCCAGCAGTGCGTACAGGGGGGATGGCAACTACAATGAGCAGTTCTTC CASSAYRGDGNYNEQFF TRBV6-1 . TRBD1 TRBJ2-1
TGCGCCAGCAGCCAAGCGCGGAGCTCCTACAATGAGCAGTTCTTC CASSQARSSYNEQFF TRBV4-1 . . TRBJ2-1
TGCGCCAGCAGGGATCTAGCGGACAATGAGCAGTTCTTC CASRDLADNEQFF TRBV5-1 . TRBD2 TRBJ2-1